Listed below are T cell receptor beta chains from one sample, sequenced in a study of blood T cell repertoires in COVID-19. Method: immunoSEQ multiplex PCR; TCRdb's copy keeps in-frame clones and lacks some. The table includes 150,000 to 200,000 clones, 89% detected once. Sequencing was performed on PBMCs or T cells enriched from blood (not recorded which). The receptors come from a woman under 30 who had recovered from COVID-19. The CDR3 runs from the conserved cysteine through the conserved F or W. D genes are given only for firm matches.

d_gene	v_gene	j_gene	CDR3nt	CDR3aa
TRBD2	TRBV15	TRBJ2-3	TGTGCCACCAGCAGAGAGGGGGGGTTTACTAGCACAGATACGCAGTATTTT	CATSREGGFTSTDTQYF
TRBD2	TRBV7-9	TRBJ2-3	TGTGCCAGCAGTGGCGGGAGGGCCCGCACAGATACGCAGTATTTT	CASSGGRARTDTQYF
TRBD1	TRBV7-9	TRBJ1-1	TGTGCCAGCAGCCGGACAGGCAACACTGAAGCTTTCTTT	CASSRTGNTEAFF
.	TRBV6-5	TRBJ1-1	TGTGCCACCCAGCCAGGGAACACTGAAGCTTTCTTT	CATQPGNTEAFF
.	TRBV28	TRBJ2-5	TGTGCCAGCAGTTTCTCCAGTGGCAGGGGACCCTTGAAGACCCAGTACTTC	CASSFSSGRGPLKTQYF
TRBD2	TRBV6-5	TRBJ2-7	TGTGCCAGCAAAACACTAGCGGGAACCTACGAGCAGTACTTC	CASKTLAGTYEQYF
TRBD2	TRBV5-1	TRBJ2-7	TGCGCCAGCAGCTTGGGACTAGCGGGAGCGCTCTCCTACGAGCAGTACTTC	CASSLGLAGALSYEQYF
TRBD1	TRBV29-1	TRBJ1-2	TGCAGCGTTCCGGACAGGAGGAGAAGCTATGGCTACACCTTC	CSVPDRRRSYGYTF
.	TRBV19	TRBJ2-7	TGTGCCAGTAGTATGGGCGGGACCCCCTCCTACGAGCAGTACTTC	CASSMGGTPSYEQYF
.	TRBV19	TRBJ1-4	TGTGCCAGTAGTAACGGACGACAGGATTCCCATAATGAAAAACTGTTTTTT	CASSNGRQDSHNEKLFF
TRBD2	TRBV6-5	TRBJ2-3	TGTGCCTCCCAGCGGGAGGGCCTGTACACAGATACGCAGTATTTT	CASQREGLYTDTQYF
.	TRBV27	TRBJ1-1	TGTGCCAGCAGTTCCACTATTGCGAACACTGAAGCTTTCTTT	CASSSTIANTEAFF
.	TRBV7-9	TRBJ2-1	TGTGCCAGCAGCCCATTAAATAGCGGAGCCTACAATGAGCAGTTCTTC	CASSPLNSGAYNEQFF
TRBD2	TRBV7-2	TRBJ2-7	TGTGCCAGCAGCTTACGTAGACCCCTAGCGGGATCATACGAGCAGTACTTC	CASSLRRPLAGSYEQYF
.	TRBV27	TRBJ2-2	TGTGCCAGCAGTTACGGGAGTAAGGGCACCGGGGAGCTGTTTTTT	CASSYGSKGTGELFF
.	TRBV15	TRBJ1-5	TGTGCCACCAGCAGAGATAGCGGGGTTAATCAGCCCCAGCATTTT	CATSRDSGVNQPQHF
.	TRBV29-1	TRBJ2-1	TGCAGCGCCGGACAGGGAGGGTCCTACAATGAGCAGTTCTTC	CSAGQGGSYNEQFF